This TCR beta chain was documented in a study of blood T cells in healthy people across ages. The study's findings and limits: Diversity figures derived from one million T cells were judged to underestimate the true value. While age rose, TCR beta diversity per million T cells dropped in a roughly linear way.

A second PCR, run for roughly 7 to 12 cycles, used a sample-barcoded 5' primer plus a J-beta primer mix. The template-switch adaptor, which had 12 random nucleotides, put a tag on each cDNA molecule. Every sample returned 2.5 million or more CDR3-containing paired-end reads. TCRdb reprocessed the 5' RACE reads with MiXCR, giving one entry per CDR3 protein. This sample has some 880,000 distinct CDR3 sequences, with 35% to 40% found just once. Germline trimming cut 5 bases from V and 0 bases from J; bases unmatched to any gene: 19. Germline-derived CDR1 and CDR2 are MNHNS and SASEGT. The CDR3 is made up of 20 amino acids. This clonotype was counted between two and nine times. Its cognate antigen is unknown.

The sequencing sample was made of blood. The chain uses TRBV6-1 and TRBJ2-3, with 8 bases aligning to TRBD2. The source is a man younger than 35 in good health. CDR3 region: CASSRGSLAGQLYSTDTQYF. CDR3 DNA: TGTGCCAGCAGTCGAGGCAGCCTAGCGGGTCAACTCTATAGCACAGATACGCAGTATTTT.